Given below is one T cell receptor (beta chain) in context. Its target is unknown. The data stem from a study of cytomegalovirus exposure and HLA in healthy donors. Study conclusions and caveats: The classifier was said to identify cytomegalovirus status with high specificity and sensitivity. A later analysis by the authors found several of the most significant clusters apparently linked to common viral pathogens. It was assumed in the presence/absence analyses that sequencing depth was roughly uniform across donors.

This PCR relied on a set of 60 Vbeta primers and 13 Jbeta primers. Measured with immunoSEQ multiplex PCR; TCRdb has only the in-frame clones, and not every one. The profile shows around 200,000 clones, roughly 85% of them singletons. The sample taken for sequencing was PBMCs. This TCR was recovered from a woman younger than 45 in good health and CMV-seropositive.

In nucleotides, the CDR3 is TGTGCCAGCTCACCGAGACAGGGCCACGAGCAGTACTTC. Protein: CASSPRQGHEQYF. This rearrangement joins TRBV18 to TRBJ2-7; 7 bases match TRBD1. Trimming took 3 bases from V and 5 from J; bases not matched to a gene: 4. From germline, CDR1 is KGHSH and CDR2 LQKENI. CDR3 length: 13 residues. The full variable domain, completed using reference TRBV18 and TRBJ2-7, is NAGVMQNPRHLVRRRGQEARLRCSPMKGHSHVYWYRQLPEEGLKFMVYLQKENIIDESGMPKERFSAEFPKEGPSILRIQQVVRGDSAAYFCASSPRQGHEQYFGPGTRLTVT.